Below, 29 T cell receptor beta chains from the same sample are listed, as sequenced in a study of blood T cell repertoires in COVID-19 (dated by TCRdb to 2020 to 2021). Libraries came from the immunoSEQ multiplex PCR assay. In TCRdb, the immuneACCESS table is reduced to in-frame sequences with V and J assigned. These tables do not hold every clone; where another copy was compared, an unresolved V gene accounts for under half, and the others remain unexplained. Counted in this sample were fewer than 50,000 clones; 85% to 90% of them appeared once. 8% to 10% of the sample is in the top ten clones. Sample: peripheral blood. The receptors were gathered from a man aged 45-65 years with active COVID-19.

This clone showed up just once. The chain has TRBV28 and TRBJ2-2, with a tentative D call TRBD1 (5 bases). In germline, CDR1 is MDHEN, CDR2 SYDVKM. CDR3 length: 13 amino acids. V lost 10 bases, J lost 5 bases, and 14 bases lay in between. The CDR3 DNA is TGTGCCATCGAATCCAGGGTTACCGGGGAGCTGTTTTTT. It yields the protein CAIESRVTGELFF.

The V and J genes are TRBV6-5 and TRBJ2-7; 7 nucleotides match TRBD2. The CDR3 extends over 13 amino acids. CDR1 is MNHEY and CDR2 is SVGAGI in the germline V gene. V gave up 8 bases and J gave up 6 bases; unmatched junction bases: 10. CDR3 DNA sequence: TGTGCCAGCCGCTTAGGCCCGGGGGGCGAGCAGTACTTC. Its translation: CASRLGPGGEQYF.

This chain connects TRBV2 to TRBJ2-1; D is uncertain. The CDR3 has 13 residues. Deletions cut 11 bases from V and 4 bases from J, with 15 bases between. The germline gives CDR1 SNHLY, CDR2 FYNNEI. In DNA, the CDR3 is TGTGCCGGCACCGTAGCAGATTACAATGAGCAGTTCTTC. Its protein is CAGTVADYNEQFF.

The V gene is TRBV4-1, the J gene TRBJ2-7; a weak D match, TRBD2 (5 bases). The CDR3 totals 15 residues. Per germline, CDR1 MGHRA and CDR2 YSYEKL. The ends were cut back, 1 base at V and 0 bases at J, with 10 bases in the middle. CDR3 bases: TGCGCCAGCAGCCAAGGTCCTAGCAGCTCCTACGAGCAGTACTTC. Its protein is CASSQGPSSSYEQYF.

The chain's CDR3 is CSAPGVTEAFF. CDR3 bases: TGCAGTGCTCCGGGAGTCACTGAAGCTTTCTTT. The chain employs TRBV20-1 and TRBJ1-1, with D uncertain. With 5 bases removed from V and 4 bases from J, the gap between germline ends came to 8 bases. Per the germline V gene, CDR1 is DFQATT and CDR2 is SNEGSKA (reference sequence). The CDR3 is made up of 11 amino acids.

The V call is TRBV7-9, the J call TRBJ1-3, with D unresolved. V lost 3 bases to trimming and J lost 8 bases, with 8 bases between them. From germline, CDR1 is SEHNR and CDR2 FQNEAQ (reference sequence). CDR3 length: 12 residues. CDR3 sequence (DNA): TGTGCCAGCAGCTTGACCGGGGACACCATATATTTT. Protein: CASSLTGDTIYF.

CDR3 sequence reads: CASSQHGTSQETQYF. CDR3 nucleotide sequence: TGCGCCAGCAGCCAGCACGGGACTAGCCAAGAGACCCAGTACTTC. The genes are TRBV4-1 and TRBJ2-5; 8 bases agree with TRBD2. V shed 3 bases and J 1 base; nucleotides not matched to a gene: 4. CDR1 and CDR2 from the germline V gene are MGHRA and YSYEKL. The CDR3 length is 15 residues.

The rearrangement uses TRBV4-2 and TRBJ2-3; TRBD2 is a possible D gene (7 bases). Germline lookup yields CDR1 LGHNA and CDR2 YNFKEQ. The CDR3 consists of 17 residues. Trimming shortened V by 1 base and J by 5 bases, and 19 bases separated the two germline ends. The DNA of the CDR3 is TGTGCCAGCAGCCAAGGACCTGGGGGGGCGGGGGAAGATACGCAGTATTTT. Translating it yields CASSQGPGGAGEDTQYF.

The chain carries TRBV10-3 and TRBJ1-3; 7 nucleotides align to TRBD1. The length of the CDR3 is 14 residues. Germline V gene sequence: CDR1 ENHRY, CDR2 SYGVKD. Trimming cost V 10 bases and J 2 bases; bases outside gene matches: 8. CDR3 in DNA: TGTGCCACCCTGATCCAGGGGGCTGGAAACACCATATATTTT. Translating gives CATLIQGAGNTIYF.

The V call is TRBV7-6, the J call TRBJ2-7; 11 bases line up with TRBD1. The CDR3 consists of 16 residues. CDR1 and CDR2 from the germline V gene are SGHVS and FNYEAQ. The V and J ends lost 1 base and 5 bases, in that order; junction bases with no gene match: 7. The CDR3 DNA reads TGTGCCAGCAGCTTAGTAGGACAGGGGGCTTGGGACGAGCAGTACTTC. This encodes CASSLVGQGAWDEQYF.

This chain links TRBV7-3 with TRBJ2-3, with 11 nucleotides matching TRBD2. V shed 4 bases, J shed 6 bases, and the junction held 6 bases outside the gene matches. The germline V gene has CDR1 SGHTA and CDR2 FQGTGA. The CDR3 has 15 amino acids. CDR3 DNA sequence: TGTGCCAGCAGCTCAAAGACTAGCGGGGCGGATACGCAGTATTTT. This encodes CASSSKTSGADTQYF.

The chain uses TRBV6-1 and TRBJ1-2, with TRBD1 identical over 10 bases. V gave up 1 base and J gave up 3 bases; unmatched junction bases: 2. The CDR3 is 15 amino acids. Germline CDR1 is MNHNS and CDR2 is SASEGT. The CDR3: CASSEGGTGDYGYTF. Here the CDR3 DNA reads TGTGCCAGCAGTGAAGGCGGGACAGGGGACTATGGCTACACCTTC.

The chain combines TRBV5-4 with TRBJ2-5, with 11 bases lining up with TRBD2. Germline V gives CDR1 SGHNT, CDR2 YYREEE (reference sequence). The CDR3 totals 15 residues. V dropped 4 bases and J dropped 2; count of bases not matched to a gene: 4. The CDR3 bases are TGTGCCAGCAGCCCCAGGACTAGCGGGCAAGAGACCCAGTACTTC. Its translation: CASSPRTSGQETQYF.

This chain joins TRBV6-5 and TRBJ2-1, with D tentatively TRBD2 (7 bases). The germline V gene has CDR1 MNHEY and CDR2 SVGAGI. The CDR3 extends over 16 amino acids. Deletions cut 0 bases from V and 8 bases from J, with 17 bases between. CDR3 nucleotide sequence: TGTGCCAGCAGTTACTCGACGCGCGGGGGCACCTATGAGCAGTTCTTC. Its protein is CASSYSTRGGTYEQFF.

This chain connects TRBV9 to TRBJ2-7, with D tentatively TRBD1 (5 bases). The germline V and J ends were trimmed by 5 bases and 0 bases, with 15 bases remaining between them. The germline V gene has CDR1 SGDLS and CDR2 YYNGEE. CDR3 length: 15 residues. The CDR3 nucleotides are TGTGCCAGCAGTGCCTCCGGACACCTCTCCTACGAGCAGTACTTC. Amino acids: CASSASGHLSYEQYF.

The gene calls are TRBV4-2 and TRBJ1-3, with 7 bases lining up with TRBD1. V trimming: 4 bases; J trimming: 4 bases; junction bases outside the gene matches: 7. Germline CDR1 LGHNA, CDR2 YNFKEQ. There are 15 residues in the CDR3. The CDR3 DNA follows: TGTGCCAGCAGCCCAAACAGGGGAGCGGGAAACACCATATATTTT. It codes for CASSPNRGAGNTIYF.

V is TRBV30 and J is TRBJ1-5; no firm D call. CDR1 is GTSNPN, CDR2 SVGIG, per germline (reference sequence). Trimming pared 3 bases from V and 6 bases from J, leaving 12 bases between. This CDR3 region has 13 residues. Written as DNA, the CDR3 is TGTGCCTGGAGCGCCCGGGGTGGTCAGCCCCAGCATTTT. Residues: CAWSARGGQPQHF.

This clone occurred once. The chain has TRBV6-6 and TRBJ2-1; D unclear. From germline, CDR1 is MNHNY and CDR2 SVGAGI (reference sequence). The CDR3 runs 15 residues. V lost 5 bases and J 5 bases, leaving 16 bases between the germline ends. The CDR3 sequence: CASSQVAQKHNEQFF. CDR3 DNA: TGTGCCAGCAGTCAGGTGGCACAGAAGCACAATGAGCAGTTCTTC.

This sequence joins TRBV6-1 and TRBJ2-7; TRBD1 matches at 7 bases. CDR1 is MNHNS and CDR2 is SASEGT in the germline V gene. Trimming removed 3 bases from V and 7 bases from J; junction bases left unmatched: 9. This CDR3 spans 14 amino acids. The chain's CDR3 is CASSENRGAEEQYF. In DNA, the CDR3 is TGTGCCAGCAGTGAGAACAGGGGAGCGGAAGAGCAGTACTTC.

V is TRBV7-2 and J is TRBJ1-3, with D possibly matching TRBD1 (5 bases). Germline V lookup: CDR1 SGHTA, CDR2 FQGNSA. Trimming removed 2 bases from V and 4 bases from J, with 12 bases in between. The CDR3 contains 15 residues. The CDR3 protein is CASSLSGVPGNTIYF. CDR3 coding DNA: TGTGCCAGCAGCTTATCGGGGGTTCCAGGAAACACCATATATTTT.

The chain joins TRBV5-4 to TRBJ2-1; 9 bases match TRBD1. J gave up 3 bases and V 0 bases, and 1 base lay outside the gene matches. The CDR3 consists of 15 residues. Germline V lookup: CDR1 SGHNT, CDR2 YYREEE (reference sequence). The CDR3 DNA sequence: TGTGCCAGCAGCTTGGGACAGGGGGACTACAATGAGCAGTTCTTC. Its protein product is CASSLGQGDYNEQFF.

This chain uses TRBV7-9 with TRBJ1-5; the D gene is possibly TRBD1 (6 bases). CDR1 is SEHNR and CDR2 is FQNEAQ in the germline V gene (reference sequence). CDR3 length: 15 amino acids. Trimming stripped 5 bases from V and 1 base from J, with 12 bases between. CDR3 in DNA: TGTGCCAGCAGCCTGGGGGCCGGGAGCAATCAGCCCCAGCATTTT. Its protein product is CASSLGAGSNQPQHF.

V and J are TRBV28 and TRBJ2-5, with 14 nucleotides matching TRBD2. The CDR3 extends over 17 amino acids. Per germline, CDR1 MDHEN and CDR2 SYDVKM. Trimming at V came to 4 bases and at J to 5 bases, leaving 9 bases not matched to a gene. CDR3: CASSSFGLAGGGETQYF. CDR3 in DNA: TGTGCCAGCAGTTCCTTCGGACTAGCGGGAGGAGGTGAGACCCAGTACTTC. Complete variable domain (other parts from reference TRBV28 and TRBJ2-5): DVKVTQSSRYLVKRTGEKVFLECVQDMDHENMFWYRQDPGLGLRLIYFSYDVKMKEKGDIPEGYSVSREKKERFSLILESASTNQTSMYLCASSSFGLAGGGETQYFGPGTRLLVL.

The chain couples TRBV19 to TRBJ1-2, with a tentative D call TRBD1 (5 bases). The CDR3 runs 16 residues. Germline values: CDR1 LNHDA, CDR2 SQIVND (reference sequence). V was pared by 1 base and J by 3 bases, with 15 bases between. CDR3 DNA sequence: TGTGCCAGTAGTATAGTCGTCGGGGGGGATCACTATGGCTACACCTTC. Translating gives CASSIVVGGDHYGYTF.

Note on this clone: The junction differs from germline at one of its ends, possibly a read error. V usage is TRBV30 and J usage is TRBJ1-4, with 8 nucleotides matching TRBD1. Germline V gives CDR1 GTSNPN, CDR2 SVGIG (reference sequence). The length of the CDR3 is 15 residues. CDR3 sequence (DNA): TGTGCCTGGACTGGGACAGGCAGTACTATTGAAAAACTGTTTTTT. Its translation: CAWTGTGSTIEKLFF.

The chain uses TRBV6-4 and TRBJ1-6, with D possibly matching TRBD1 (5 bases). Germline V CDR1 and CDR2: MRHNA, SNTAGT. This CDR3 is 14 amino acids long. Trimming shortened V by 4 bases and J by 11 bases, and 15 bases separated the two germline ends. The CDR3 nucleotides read TGTGCCAGCAGTGTCCGTGGAGGGGAGCCACCCCTCCACTTT. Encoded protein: CASSVRGGEPPLHF.

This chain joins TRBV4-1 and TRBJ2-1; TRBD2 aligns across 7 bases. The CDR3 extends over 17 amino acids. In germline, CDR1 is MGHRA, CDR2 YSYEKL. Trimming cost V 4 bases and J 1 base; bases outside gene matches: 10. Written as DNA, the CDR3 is TGCGCCAGCAGCCGTCCTGGAGGGAGGGAGTCCTACAATGAGCAGTTCTTC. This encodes CASSRPGGRESYNEQFF.

The CDR3 sequence is CASRPHAGSGELFF. The CDR3 region has the DNA TGTGCCAGCAGACCTCACGCGGGGTCCGGGGAGCTGTTTTTT. The rearrangement uses TRBV6-2 or TRBV6-3 and TRBJ2-2; D may be TRBD2 (6 bases). Germline CDR1 is MNHEY and CDR2 is SVGEGT. Trimming removed 6 bases at V and 6 bases at J, with 14 bases between. The CDR3 sequence is 14 residues long.

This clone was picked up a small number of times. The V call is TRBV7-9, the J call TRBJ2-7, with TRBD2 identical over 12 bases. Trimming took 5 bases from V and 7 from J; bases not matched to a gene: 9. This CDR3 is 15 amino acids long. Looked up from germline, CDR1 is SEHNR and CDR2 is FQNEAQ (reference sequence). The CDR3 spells CASSTQGLAGHEQYF. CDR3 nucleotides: TGTGCCAGCAGCACCCAAGGACTAGCGGGGCATGAGCAGTACTTC.